A selection of T cell receptor beta chains follows, all from one sample in a study of blood T cell repertoires in COVID-19. Here immunoSEQ multiplex PCR was the method, and the copy in TCRdb shows in-frame clones only, minus some. The table records about 260,000 clones, more than 80% of them present only once. The sample comprised PBMCs or T cells enriched from blood (not recorded which). Source of these receptors: a woman under 30 who had recovered from COVID-19. Each CDR3 is given with its conserved first and last residue. A D gene is named only where the DNA matches it firmly. A row's size may be missing; if present it is once, few, many or a size class.

V gene	J gene	clone size	D gene	CDR3 DNA	CDR3 protein
TRBV18	TRBJ1-2	.	.	TGTGCCAGCTCACCAGTGTTAGGACAGTTCGGCTATGGCTACACCTTC	CASSPVLGQFGYGYTF
TRBV3-1/TRBV3-2	TRBJ1-1	.	.	TGTGCCAGCAGCTACCAGGGGAACACTGAAGCTTTCTTT	CASSYQGNTEAFF
TRBV11-1	TRBJ1-4	.	TRBD1	TGTGCCAGCAGCCCGGACAGGAATGAAAAACTGTTTTTT	CASSPDRNEKLFF
TRBV2	TRBJ1-5	.	TRBD1	TGTGCCAGCAGGCGGACAGGGGGTGAGAATCAGCCCCAGCATTTT	CASRRTGGENQPQHF
TRBV5-5	TRBJ2-1	.	TRBD2	TGTGCCAGCAGCTTGATAAGCGGGGGGGAAACCTCCTACAATGAGCAGTTCTTC	CASSLISGGETSYNEQFF
TRBV28	TRBJ2-7	.	TRBD2	TGTGCCAGCAGTTTCCCCTCCCGGGGGGGTTTCTCCTACGAGCAGTACTTC	CASSFPSRGGFSYEQYF
TRBV6-5	TRBJ2-1	.	TRBD1	TGTGCCAGCATTTCCGGGACAGGGGCCTACAATGAGCAGTTCTTC	CASISGTGAYNEQFF
TRBV11-3	TRBJ2-7	.	TRBD1	TGTGCCAGCAGCTTCGGGACAGCAAGCTCCGAGCAGTACTTC	CASSFGTASSEQYF
TRBV9	TRBJ2-7	.	.	TGTGCCAGCAGCGTAGTGGACACCCCCTACGAGCAGTACTTC	CASSVVDTPYEQYF
TRBV9	TRBJ2-1	.	TRBD1	TGTGCCAGCAGCCCGCGACAGGGGGCCTACAATGAGCAGTTCTTC	CASSPRQGAYNEQFF
TRBV4-1	TRBJ1-1	.	.	TGCGCCAGCAGCCAAGTTCGCCAGGGGACTGAAGCTTTCTTT	CASSQVRQGTEAFF
TRBV5-5	TRBJ1-4	.	.	TGTGCCAGCAGCTTGGAGAGGACAGTTAATGAAAAACTGTTTTTT	CASSLERTVNEKLFF
TRBV13	TRBJ1-2	.	TRBD1	TGTGCCAGCAGCTTAGTACAGGGGTATGGCTACACCTTC	CASSLVQGYGYTF
TRBV5-4	TRBJ1-2	.	TRBD1	TGTGCCAGCAGCTTCCAGGGGGCGGATGGCTACACCTTC	CASSFQGADGYTF
TRBV5-1	TRBJ2-7	once	TRBD1	TGCGCCAGCAACCCGGGGGACAGGGATTTTGCGGAGCAGTACTTC	CASNPGDRDFAEQYF
TRBV28	TRBJ2-5	.	TRBD2	TGTGCCAGCAGTTTATTGGGGGGGTTCCAAGAGACCCAGTACTTC	CASSLLGGFQETQYF
TRBV4-1	TRBJ2-1	once	TRBD2	TGCGCCAGCAGCCAATCCGGGACTAGGATCGGCAATGAGCAGTTCTTC	CASSQSGTRIGNEQFF
TRBV27	TRBJ1-6	.	.	TGTGCCAGCAGGGAGGGACGGGGGGTCCTCCACTTT	CASREGRGVLHF
TRBV5-1	TRBJ2-5	.	TRBD2	TGCGCCAGCAGCACCCAAGCGGGGGGGGAGACCCAGTACTTC	CASSTQAGGETQYF
TRBV5-1	TRBJ2-1	.	.	TGCGCCAGCAGCTTGACAGGACCCAATGAGCAGTTCTTC	CASSLTGPNEQFF
TRBV29-1	TRBJ2-2	.	TRBD1	TGCAGCGTTAACCTTGGTTCACAGGGGGATACCGGGGAGCTGTTTTTT	CSVNLGSQGDTGELFF
TRBV5-1	TRBJ1-4	.	.	TGCGCCAGCAGCCCTCGGGCAGGGAATGAAAAACTGTTTTTT	CASSPRAGNEKLFF
TRBV19	TRBJ2-1	.	TRBD2	TGTGCCAGTAGTATCACCGGCGGGGGGGGAAATGAGCAGTTCTTC	CASSITGGGGNEQFF
TRBV5-1	TRBJ2-7	.	TRBD1	TGCGCCAGCAGCCGGACAGGGTCCTACGAGCAGTACTTC	CASSRTGSYEQYF
TRBV18	TRBJ1-1	once	TRBD1	TGTGCCAGCTCACCAACGGAGGGGGCAGTCGCTGAAGCTTTCTTT	CASSPTEGAVAEAFF
TRBV6-5	TRBJ2-7	.	.	TGTGCCAGCAGTTCCCGGGCAGGGTACTACGAGCAGTACTTC	CASSSRAGYYEQYF
TRBV7-7	TRBJ1-6	once	.	TGTGCTAGCAGCATTAACAGGAATTCACCCCTCCACTTT	CASSINRNSPLHF
TRBV11-3	TRBJ1-3	.	TRBD1	TGTGCCAGCAGCTTAAAGGGGACAGGGCCTTACTCTGGAAACACCATATATTTT	CASSLKGTGPYSGNTIYF
TRBV23-1	TRBJ1-2	.	TRBD1	TGCGCCAGCGGGACAGGGATGAACTATGGCTACACCTTC	CASGTGMNYGYTF
TRBV27	TRBJ2-3	.	.	TGTGCCAGCACACCCTACCGGGACACCAACCATACGCAGTATTTT	CASTPYRDTNHTQYF
TRBV5-1	TRBJ1-5	.	.	TGCGCCAGCAGTCCGACTGGCCAAAATCAGCCCCAGCATTTT	CASSPTGQNQPQHF
TRBV6-6	TRBJ1-1	.	TRBD1	TGTGCCAGCAGTTACGCAGGGGGCCTTACTGAAGCTTTCTTT	CASSYAGGLTEAFF